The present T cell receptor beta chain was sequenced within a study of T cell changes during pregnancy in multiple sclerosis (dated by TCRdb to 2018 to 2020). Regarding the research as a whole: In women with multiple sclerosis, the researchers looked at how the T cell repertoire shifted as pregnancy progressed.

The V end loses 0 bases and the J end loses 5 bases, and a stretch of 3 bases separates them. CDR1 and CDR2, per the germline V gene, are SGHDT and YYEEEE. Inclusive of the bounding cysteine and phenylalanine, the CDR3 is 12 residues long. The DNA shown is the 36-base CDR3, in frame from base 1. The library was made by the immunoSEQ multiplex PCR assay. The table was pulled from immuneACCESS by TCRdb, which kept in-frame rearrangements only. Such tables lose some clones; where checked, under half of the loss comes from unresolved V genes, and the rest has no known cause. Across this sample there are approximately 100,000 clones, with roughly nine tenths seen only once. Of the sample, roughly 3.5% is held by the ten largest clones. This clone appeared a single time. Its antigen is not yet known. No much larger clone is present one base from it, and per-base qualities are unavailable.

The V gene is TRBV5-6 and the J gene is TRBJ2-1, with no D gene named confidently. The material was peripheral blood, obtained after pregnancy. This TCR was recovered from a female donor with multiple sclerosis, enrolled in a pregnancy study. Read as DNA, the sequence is TGTGCCAGCAGCTTGGCTCACAATGAGCAGTTCTTC. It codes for CASSLAHNEQFF. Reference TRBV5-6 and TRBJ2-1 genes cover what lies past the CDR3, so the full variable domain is DAGVTQSPTHLIKTRGQQVTLRCSPKSGHDTVSWYQQALGQGPQFIFQYYEEEERQRGNFPDRFSGHQFPNYSSELNVNALLLGDSALYLCASSLAHNEQFFGPGTRLTVL.